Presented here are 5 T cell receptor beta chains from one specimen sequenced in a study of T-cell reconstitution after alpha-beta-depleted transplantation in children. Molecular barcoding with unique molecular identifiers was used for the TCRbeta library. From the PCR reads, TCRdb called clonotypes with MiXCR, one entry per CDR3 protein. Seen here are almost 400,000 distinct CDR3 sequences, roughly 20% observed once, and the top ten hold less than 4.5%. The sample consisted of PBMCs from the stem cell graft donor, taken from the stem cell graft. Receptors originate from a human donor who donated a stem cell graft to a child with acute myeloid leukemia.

CDR3 residues: CASSPRGREGRKAYNEQFF. CDR3 bases: TGTGCCAGCAGCCCTCGGGGGCGGGAGGGTAGGAAGGCCTACAATGAGCAGTTCTTC. The chain is built from TRBV6-2 or TRBV6-3 and TRBJ2-1; 9 bases match TRBD2. V was clipped by 6 bases and J by 2 bases; unmatched bases: 17. Looked up from germline, CDR1 is MNHEY and CDR2 is SVGEGT. This CDR3 has 19 residues.

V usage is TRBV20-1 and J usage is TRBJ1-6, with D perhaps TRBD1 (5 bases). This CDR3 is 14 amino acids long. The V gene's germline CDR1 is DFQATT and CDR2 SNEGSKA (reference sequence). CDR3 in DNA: TGCAGCGGAACCCAGGGTTCCGATAATTCACCCCTCCACTTT. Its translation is CSGTQGSDNSPLHF.

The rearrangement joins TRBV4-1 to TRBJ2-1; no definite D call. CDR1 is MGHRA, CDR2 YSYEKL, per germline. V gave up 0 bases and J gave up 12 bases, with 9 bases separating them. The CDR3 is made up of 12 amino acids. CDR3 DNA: TGCGCCAGCAGCCAAGATGCCGAAAGGCAGTTCTTC. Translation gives CASSQDAERQFF.

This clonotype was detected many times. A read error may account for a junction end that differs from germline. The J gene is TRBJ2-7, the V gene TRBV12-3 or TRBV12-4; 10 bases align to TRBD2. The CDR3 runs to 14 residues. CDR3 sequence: CASSLGLAGDEQYF. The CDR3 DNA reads TGTGCCAGCAGCTTAGGCCTAGCGGGAGACGAGCAGTACTTC.

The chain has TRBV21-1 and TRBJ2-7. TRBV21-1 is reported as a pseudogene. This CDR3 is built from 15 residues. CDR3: CASSKDGRRSYEQYF. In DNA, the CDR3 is TGTGCCAGCAGCAAAGACGGCAGACGCTCCTACGAGCAGTACTTC.